These T cell receptor beta chains were read from a single sample in a study of blood T cell repertoires in COVID-19. This table comes from immunoSEQ multiplex PCR, and its TCRdb copy is limited to in-frame clones, with some not included. Among roughly 24,000 clones listed, around 90% were seen once. Material: peripheral blood. These receptors all stem from a human donor in a cohort sampled during active COVID-19. The CDR3 runs from the conserved cysteine through the conserved F or W. The D gene is left open where the match is weak. Clone size is not always given. Where it is, it says once, few, many or a class for expanded clones.

clone_size	v_call	j_call	d_call	cdr3_aa	cdr3_nt
.	TRBV4-3	TRBJ2-7	TRBD1	CASSRNTLRTGGPYEQYF	TGCGCCAGCAGCCGAAACACGCTTCGGACAGGGGGCCCCTACGAGCAGTACTTC
once	TRBV11-2	TRBJ2-3	.	CASSLAAARNRGTDTQYF	TGTGCCAGCAGCTTAGCGGCTGCGAGGAACCGAGGCACAGATACGCAGTATTTT
few	TRBV19	TRBJ1-5	.	CASSIQGSNSNQPQHF	TGTGCCAGTAGTATACAGGGAAGTAATAGCAATCAGCCCCAGCATTTT
.	TRBV7-6	TRBJ1-1	.	CASSLDRAPYTEAFF	TGTGCCAGCAGCTTAGACAGGGCCCCATACACTGAAGCTTTCTTT
.	TRBV18	TRBJ1-6	TRBD1	CTSSSRQGPLHF	TGTACCAGCTCATCCCGACAGGGACCCCTCCACTTT
.	TRBV9	TRBJ1-4	.	CASSETAYNEKLFF	TGTGCCAGCAGCGAGACAGCATATAATGAAAAACTGTTTTTT
.	TRBV7-2	TRBJ2-7	TRBD1	CASSSGPGTGPYEQYF	TGTGCCAGCAGCTCCGGCCCTGGGACAGGGCCATACGAGCAGTACTTC
few	TRBV18	TRBJ2-7	TRBD1	CASSQGTGSYEQYF	TGTGCCAGCTCACAGGGGACAGGTTCCTACGAGCAGTACTTC
.	TRBV18	TRBJ2-3	.	CASSPSRSGSTDTQYF	TGTGCCAGCTCACCATCGAGGAGCGGTAGCACAGATACGCAGTATTTT
.	TRBV28	TRBJ1-5	.	CASSGITASRHF	TGTGCCAGCAGCGGAATAACAGCCTCAAGGCATTTT
.	TRBV28	TRBJ2-3	TRBD2	CASSVSRRGSRTDTQYF	TGTGCCAGCAGCGTCTCCCGTCGCGGGAGCCGAACAGATACGCAGTATTTT
.	TRBV12-3/TRBV12-4	TRBJ2-5	.	CASIRGQGETQYF	TGTGCCAGCATCCGTGGTCAGGGGGAGACCCAGTACTTC
once	TRBV7-9	TRBJ2-7	TRBD1	CASSLSRTGPSEQYF	TGTGCCAGCAGCTTATCACGGACAGGGCCAAGCGAGCAGTACTTC
.	TRBV28	TRBJ2-3	TRBD1	CASSPTGQAWADTQYF	TGTGCCAGCAGTCCCACCGGACAGGCTTGGGCAGATACGCAGTATTTT
.	TRBV7-9	TRBJ2-3	.	CASTTTDTQYF	TGTGCCAGCACCACAACAGATACGCAGTATTTT
.	TRBV9	TRBJ2-1	TRBD2	CASSVVDRLALPDEQFF	TGTGCCAGCAGCGTAGTCGACCGACTAGCGCTCCCTGATGAGCAGTTCTTC
.	TRBV30	TRBJ2-5	.	CAWSTGTQETQYF	TGTGCCTGGAGTACCGGGACACAAGAGACCCAGTACTTC
.	TRBV11-3	TRBJ2-5	.	CASSSTNRDRYF	TGTGCCAGCAGCTCAACGAACAGGGATAGGTACTTC
.	TRBV28	TRBJ2-5	.	CASTPTRSRETQYF	TGTGCCAGCACCCCGACTAGGAGTCGGGAGACCCAGTACTTC
.	TRBV4-1	TRBJ2-6	.	CASSQLDLIPSGANVLTF	TGCGCCAGCAGCCAACTAGACCTAATCCCCTCTGGGGCCAACGTCCTGACTTTC
.	TRBV5-1	TRBJ1-5	.	CASSLEGTKNQPQHF	TGCGCCAGCAGCTTGGAGGGGACAAAGAATCAGCCCCAGCATTTT
once	TRBV24-1	TRBJ2-1	TRBD1	CATSEPTGTGRNFGQFF	TGTGCCACCAGTGAACCAACCGGGACAGGTAGAAATTTCGGGCAGTTCTTC
.	TRBV19	TRBJ2-7	.	CASSVTGATYEQYF	TGTGCCAGTAGTGTGACCGGAGCGACCTACGAGCAGTACTTC
.	TRBV6-6	TRBJ1-2	.	CASSYSGGGYTF	TGTGCCAGCAGTTACTCGGGGGGTGGCTACACCTTC
.	TRBV18	TRBJ1-4	TRBD1	CASSSRDRDEKLFF	TGTGCCAGCTCATCCCGGGACAGGGATGAAAAACTGTTTTTT
.	TRBV9	TRBJ1-1	TRBD1	CASSPRDRGWTEAFF	TGTGCCAGCAGCCCCCGGGACAGGGGGTGGACTGAAGCTTTCTTT
once	TRBV6-5	TRBJ2-7	TRBD1	CASSLGTGGVEQYF	TGTGCCAGCAGTTTAGGGACAGGGGGCGTCGAGCAGTACTTC
.	TRBV3-1/TRBV3-2	TRBJ1-3	.	CASSHQGTSSGNTIYF	TGTGCCAGCAGCCACCAGGGGACCAGCTCTGGAAACACCATATATTTT
.	TRBV2	TRBJ2-1	TRBD2	CASRVSGAYYNEQFF	TGTGCCAGCAGGGTTAGCGGGGCGTACTACAATGAGCAGTTCTTC
few	TRBV9	TRBJ1-1	.	CASSVKQENTEAFF	TGTGCCAGCAGCGTGAAACAGGAGAACACTGAAGCTTTCTTT
.	TRBV4-1	TRBJ1-2	TRBD1	CASRRTGEGGYTF	TGCGCCAGCAGGAGGACAGGGGAGGGTGGCTACACCTTC
.	TRBV5-5	TRBJ1-3	.	CASSWTAQIAGNTIYF	TGTGCCAGCAGCTGGACAGCCCAGATCGCGGGAAACACCATATATTTT
.	TRBV6-5	TRBJ1-1	TRBD1	CASRFGTGGTEAFF	TGTGCCAGCAGATTTGGGACAGGGGGCACTGAAGCTTTCTTT
.	TRBV19	TRBJ1-6	TRBD1	CASSDPGQGFNSPLHF	TGTGCCAGTAGTGACCCGGGACAGGGGTTTAATTCACCCCTCCACTTT
.	TRBV5-1	TRBJ1-5	.	CASRLTGDSNQPQHF	TGCGCCAGCCGCCTTACAGGAGATAGCAATCAGCCCCAGCATTTT
.	TRBV28	TRBJ2-7	TRBD2	CASSSGLAGPYEQYF	TGTGCCAGCAGTAGCGGACTAGCGGGCCCCTACGAGCAGTACTTC
once	TRBV6-6	TRBJ1-1	.	CASSYSGRGPEAFF	TGTGCCAGCAGTTACTCAGGGAGAGGCCCTGAAGCTTTCTTT
few	TRBV7-9	TRBJ2-7	TRBD1	CASSFMGQGLSEQYF	TGTGCCAGCAGCTTTATGGGACAGGGACTAAGCGAGCAGTACTTC
.	TRBV28	TRBJ1-1	.	CASTFPTGSTEAFF	TGTGCCAGCACCTTCCCTACAGGGAGCACTGAAGCTTTCTTT
.	TRBV19	TRBJ2-7	TRBD1	CASSRPGTGTYEQYF	TGTGCCAGTAGTAGACCCGGGACAGGGACCTACGAGCAGTACTTC
.	TRBV20-1	TRBJ1-6	.	CSASRGSSYNSPLHF	TGCAGTGCTAGTCGAGGGAGCTCCTATAATTCACCCCTCCACTTT
.	TRBV10-3	TRBJ1-1	.	CAISEYHSGQKMNTEAFF	TGTGCCATCAGTGAGTACCATTCCGGACAGAAGATGAACACTGAAGCTTTCTTT
few	TRBV23-1	TRBJ1-6	.	CASTSSYNSPLHF	TGCGCCAGCACGAGCTCCTATAATTCACCCCTCCACTTT
.	TRBV3-1/TRBV3-2	TRBJ2-5	.	CASSHGGRQETQYF	TGTGCCAGCAGCCATGGAGGGCGCCAAGAGACCCAGTACTTC
.	TRBV15	TRBJ1-2	.	CATSRVGLEYGYTF	TGTGCCACCAGCAGAGTTGGGTTGGAGTATGGCTACACCTTC
.	TRBV4-1	TRBJ2-7	.	CASSQARESGEQYF	TGCGCCAGCAGCCAAGCCCGGGAGTCGGGCGAGCAGTACTTC
.	TRBV24-1	TRBJ2-3	TRBD2	CATSLTSGLTDTQYF	TGTGCCACCAGTCTGACTAGCGGGTTGACAGATACGCAGTATTTT
.	TRBV3-1/TRBV3-2	TRBJ1-6	.	CASSPRGGVYNSPLHF	TGTGCCAGCAGCCCCCGTGGAGGTGTCTATAATTCACCCCTCCACTTT
.	TRBV15	TRBJ2-3	.	CATSRADSTDTQYF	TGTGCCACCAGCAGAGCGGACAGTACAGATACGCAGTATTTT
once	TRBV6-5	TRBJ2-7	.	CASGASYEQYF	TGTGCCAGCGGGGCGTCCTACGAGCAGTACTTC
.	TRBV9	TRBJ2-3	.	CASSVESGHYTDTQYF	TGTGCCAGCAGCGTAGAAAGTGGACACTACACAGATACGCAGTATTTT
.	TRBV19	TRBJ2-3	.	CASSKGGTDTQYF	TGTGCCAGTAGTAAGGGGGGCACAGATACGCAGTATTTT
.	TRBV30	TRBJ1-5	.	CAWKVATGSSNQPQHF	TGTGCCTGGAAGGTTGCAACAGGGAGTAGCAATCAGCCCCAGCATTTT
.	TRBV19	TRBJ2-3	.	CATSEGRSSDTQYF	TGTGCCACCTCAGAGGGGAGGTCATCAGATACGCAGTATTTT